Following are 32 T cell receptor beta chains from one sample sequenced in a study of blood T cell repertoires in COVID-19 (dated by TCRdb to 2018 to 2020). Library preparation used the immunoSEQ multiplex PCR assay. TCRdb took this table from immuneACCESS and kept in-frame rearrangements with V and J called. Such tables lack part of the clones; where checked against another copy, unresolved V genes explain under half of the gap, and the rest is unexplained. The sample table shows some 130,000 clones, and about 88% are seen once. The top ten hold about 4.5% of the sample. The sample was peripheral blood. These receptors originate from a man in his fifties or sixties with COVID-19, enrolled during active disease.

J is TRBJ2-7 and V is TRBV11-2; 10 positions agree with TRBD2. CDR1 is SGHAT, CDR2 FQNNGV, per germline. V lost 3 bases, J lost 0 bases, and 5 bases stayed unmatched. There are 16 residues in the CDR3. The CDR3 DNA is TGTGCCAGCAGCTTGGAAGCGGGAGGGGCCTCCTACGAGCAGTACTTC. It is translated as CASSLEAGGASYEQYF. Full variable domain (missing parts from reference TRBV11-2 and TRBJ2-7): EAGVAQSPRYKIIEKRQSVAFWCNPISGHATLYWYQQILGQGPKLLIQFQNNGVVDDSQLPKDRFSAERLKGVDSTLKIQPAKLEDSAVYLCASSLEAGGASYEQYFGPGTRLTVT.

This chain uses TRBV4-2 with TRBJ1-5; D is possibly TRBD1 (5 bases). The CDR3 spans 12 residues. The V gene's germline CDR1 is LGHNA and CDR2 YNFKEQ. V was clipped by 6 bases and J by 12 bases, with 15 bases between them. CDR3 bases: TGTGCCAGCAGTCCCGGGCCCGGGGGCCAGCATTTT. Translation: CASSPGPGGQHF.

This clone is medium-sized (0.01 to 0.1%) in the sample. The chain combines TRBV5-1 with TRBJ2-7; 8 bases match TRBD1. Per the germline V gene, CDR1 is SGHRS and CDR2 is YFSETQ. The junction had 4 bases not matched to a gene; V was cut back by 3 bases and J by 2 bases. The CDR3 consists of 14 residues. CDR3 protein: CASSSQGAPYEQYF. The CDR3 coding sequence is TGCGCCAGCAGCTCGCAGGGGGCCCCCTACGAGCAGTACTTC. Variable domain in full (rest from reference TRBV5-1 and TRBJ2-7): KAGVTQTPRYLIKTRGQQVTLSCSPISGHRSVSWYQQTPGQGLQFLFEYFSETQRNKGNFPGRFSGRQFSNSRSEMNVSTLELGDSALYLCASSSQGAPYEQYFGPGTRLTVT.

This sequence joins TRBV15 and TRBJ1-4; 8 positions match TRBD1. J was trimmed by 5 bases and V by 4 bases; bases with no gene match: 6. This CDR3 contains 15 residues. Per germline, CDR1 LNHNV and CDR2 YYDKDF (reference sequence). CDR3 nucleotides: TGTGCCACCAGCACCCTACAGGGGGGGAATGAAAAACTGTTTTTT. Amino acid sequence: CATSTLQGGNEKLFF.

This rearrangement joins TRBV7-9 to TRBJ1-1, with D unclear. Trimming took 5 bases from V and 8 from J, leaving 12 bases between them. The CDR3 is 12 residues long. Per the germline V gene, CDR1 is SEHNR and CDR2 is FQNEAQ (reference sequence). This CDR3 is CASSHYPGEAFF. For the CDR3, the DNA is TGTGCCAGCAGCCACTACCCCGGGGAAGCTTTCTTT.

This chain uses TRBV5-1 with TRBJ2-2, with 7 bases identical to TRBD2. The V segment lost 1 base and the J segment 2 bases; nucleotides outside the gene matches: 11. The CDR3 contains 18 residues. Germline loops: CDR1 SGHRS, CDR2 YFSETQ. CDR3 bases: TGCGCCAGCAGCTTGTATGTCCTAGCGGCCCAAAACACCGGGGAGCTGTTTTTT. This gives the protein CASSLYVLAAQNTGELFF.

The gene calls are TRBV28 and TRBJ2-7, with 10 bases matching TRBD1. The CDR3 consists of 13 residues. The V and J ends lost 10 bases and 4 bases, in that order; junction bases with no gene match: 7. Germline CDR1 reads MDHEN; CDR2 reads SYDVKM. CDR3 bases: TGTGCCACCGAGCGGACAGGGGGGTACGAGCAGTACTTC. Its translation: CATERTGGYEQYF.

Here the CDR3 DNA reads TGTGCCAGCTCACCACGCCAGGGGACCCCAGATACGCAGTATTTT. Translation: CASSPRQGTPDTQYF. The gene calls are TRBV18 and TRBJ2-3; weak D call: TRBD1 (6 bases). This CDR3 spans 15 amino acids. Trimming cost V 1 base and J 4 bases, with 12 bases left between them. Germline lookup yields CDR1 KGHSH and CDR2 LQKENI.

In this sample, this clone turned up once. This rearrangement joins TRBV5-1 to TRBJ1-1; D uncertain. CDR1 SGHRS and CDR2 YFSETQ come from the germline V gene. Trimming stripped 4 bases from V and 0 bases from J, with 10 bases between. The CDR3 consists of 14 residues. The CDR3 sequence: CASSMEELNTEAFF. The CDR3 DNA reads as TGCGCCAGCAGCATGGAGGAGCTGAACACTGAAGCTTTCTTT. Complete variable domain (other parts from reference TRBV5-1 and TRBJ1-1): KAGVTQTPRYLIKTRGQQVTLSCSPISGHRSVSWYQQTPGQGLQFLFEYFSETQRNKGNFPGRFSGRQFSNSRSEMNVSTLELGDSALYLCASSMEELNTEAFFGQGTRLTVV.

This rearrangement joins TRBV7-2 to TRBJ2-2; 8 positions match TRBD1. Germline lookup yields CDR1 SGHTA and CDR2 FQGNSA. Germline trimming cut 0 bases from V and 1 base from J; bases unmatched to any gene: 1. There are 16 residues in the CDR3. For the CDR3, the DNA is TGTGCCAGCAGCTTAGCCGGGACAGGGAACACCGGGGAGCTGTTTTTT. This sequence encodes CASSLAGTGNTGELFF.

This chain connects TRBV10-1 to TRBJ2-5; weak D call: TRBD1 (5 bases). The length of the CDR3 is 14 residues. CDR1 is WNHNN, CDR2 SYGVQD, per germline (reference sequence). With 2 bases removed from V and 3 bases from J, the gap between germline ends came to 10 bases. The CDR3 sequence: CASSEEGVEETQYF. CDR3 coding DNA: TGCGCCAGCAGTGAGGAAGGGGTGGAAGAGACCCAGTACTTC.

This clone was counted a single time. The chain recombines TRBV5-1 with TRBJ2-2; 10 nucleotides line up with TRBD2. Germline V gene lookup returns CDR1 SGHRS and CDR2 YFSETQ. J gave up 3 bases and V 4 bases, and 6 bases lay outside the gene matches. The CDR3 has 16 residues. CDR3 protein: CASSAYGTSDTGELFF. The CDR3 bases are TGCGCCAGCAGCGCCTACGGGACTAGCGACACCGGGGAGCTGTTTTTT.

CDR3 sequence (DNA): TGTGCCAGCAGCCCACAGCGGGGGTCGGGTGAGCAGTTCTTC. Protein product: CASSPQRGSGEQFF. This chain joins TRBV7-9 and TRBJ2-1; 8 nucleotides align to TRBD2. After removal of 5 bases from V and 9 bases from J, the junction contained 9 bases not matched to a gene. Germline CDR1 is SEHNR and CDR2 is FQNEAQ (reference sequence). CDR3 length: 14 amino acids.

This chain joins TRBV10-3 and TRBJ2-2; D ambiguous. Germline-derived CDR1 and CDR2 are ENHRY and SYGVKD. V was cut by 8 bases and J by 0 bases, with 7 bases left in between. The CDR3 consists of 13 residues. CDR3 region: CAIRRANTGELFF. The CDR3 DNA is TGTGCCATCCGCCGCGCGAACACCGGGGAGCTGTTTTTT.

The rearrangement links TRBV3-1 (or the pseudogene TRBV3-2) to TRBJ2-1, with D uncertain. There are 14 residues in the CDR3. V shed 3 bases and J shed 6 bases, with 12 bases lying between them. Germline V CDR1 and CDR2: LGHDT, YNNKEL (reference sequence). Here the CDR3 DNA reads TGTGCCAGCAGCCAGTCCCCCCGTAGCAATGAGCAGTTCTTC. It encodes CASSQSPRSNEQFF.

The chain combines TRBV19 with TRBJ2-1, with D tentatively TRBD1 (5 bases). The CDR3 length is 15 residues. Trimming cost V 5 bases and J 6 bases, with 17 bases left between them. Per the germline V gene, CDR1 is LNHDA and CDR2 is SQIVND (reference sequence). In DNA, the CDR3 is TGTGCCAGTAGTCTGGGGCAGGCTGATGTCAATGAGCAGTTCTTC. It yields the protein CASSLGQADVNEQFF.

The chain links TRBV14 to TRBJ1-2; D call uncertain. Germline loops: CDR1 SGHDN, CDR2 FVKESK. V was pared by 4 bases and J by 0 bases, with 6 bases between. The CDR3 contains 13 residues. CDR3 DNA sequence: TGTGCCAGCAGCCTCCAATCTAACTATGGCTACACCTTC. Translated, it gives CASSLQSNYGYTF.

The rearrangement uses TRBV18 and TRBJ1-1, with D maybe TRBD1 (6 bases). The CDR3 is 13 amino acids. Trimming left V 2 bases short and J 3 bases short, with 7 bases between. The germline gives CDR1 KGHSH, CDR2 LQKENI. The CDR3 reads CASSPAGDTEAFF. CDR3 in DNA: TGTGCCAGCTCACCAGCAGGGGACACTGAAGCTTTCTTT.

The chain carries TRBV5-1 and TRBJ2-7, with TRBD1 identical over 8 bases. The CDR3 has 15 residues. Losses at the gene ends were 4 bases for V and 5 bases for J; bases not matched to a gene: 11. Per the germline V gene, CDR1 is SGHRS and CDR2 is YFSETQ. CDR3 DNA sequence: TGCGCCAGCAGCCTGAACCCGACAGGGGCACACGAGCAGTACTTC. Encoded protein: CASSLNPTGAHEQYF.

The V and J genes are TRBV3-1 (or the pseudogene TRBV3-2) and TRBJ1-1; D remains ambiguous. V lost 4 bases to trimming and J lost 6 bases, with 6 bases between them. Germline V CDR1 and CDR2: LGHDT, YNNKEL (reference sequence). There are 11 residues in the CDR3. CDR3 region: CASSRRAEAFF. The CDR3 bases are TGTGCCAGCAGCCGACGGGCTGAAGCTTTCTTT.

The J gene is TRBJ2-2, the V gene TRBV7-2, with 8 bases that match TRBD2. This CDR3 has 16 amino acids. Germline V lookup: CDR1 SGHTA, CDR2 FQGNSA. V shed 1 base and J 4 bases; nucleotides not matched to a gene: 5. CDR3 region: CASSLVAGTSTGELFF. The CDR3 DNA follows: TGTGCCAGCAGCTTAGTGGCAGGGACTAGCACCGGGGAGCTGTTTTTT.

V is TRBV7-2 and J is TRBJ1-1; 7 nucleotides agree with TRBD1. This CDR3 has 15 residues. Germline CDR1 and CDR2: SGHTA and FQGNSA. J was trimmed by 4 bases and V by 5 bases; bases with no gene match: 10. The CDR3 region is CASSGQAEGGTEAFF. Written as DNA, the CDR3 is TGTGCCAGCAGCGGACAGGCGGAAGGTGGCACTGAAGCTTTCTTT.

V and J are TRBV28 and TRBJ1-4; no clear D. Germline CDR1 and CDR2: MDHEN and SYDVKM. The V and J ends lost 0 bases and 10 bases respectively, with 12 bases between them. The CDR3 is 14 residues long. CDR3 DNA: TGTGCCAGCAGTTTATGGCCAGTTCCAGGAAAACTGTTTTTT. Its protein product is CASSLWPVPGKLFF.

V is TRBV30 and J is TRBJ2-6; a possible D gene is TRBD1 (6 bases). Trimming stripped 0 bases from V and 2 bases from J, with 11 bases between. CDR3 length: 16 residues. The germline gives CDR1 GTSNPN, CDR2 SVGIG (reference sequence). Here the CDR3 DNA reads TGTGCCTGGAGTGTACGGGCAGGGGCTGGGGCCAACGTCCTGACTTTC. Its translation is CAWSVRAGAGANVLTF.

This chain uses TRBV7-3 with TRBJ1-2; 10 bases align to TRBD1. V was pared by 6 bases and J by 1 base, with 5 bases of the junction left unmatched. Per germline, CDR1 SGHTA and CDR2 FQGTGA. This CDR3 contains 15 residues. Here the CDR3 DNA reads TGTGCCAGCAGTCCGGGACAGGGGCGTAACTATGGCTACACCTTC. Translated: CASSPGQGRNYGYTF.

The chain links TRBV27 to TRBJ1-1; D call uncertain. The CDR3 loop spans 13 amino acids. V dropped 2 bases and J dropped 4 bases, with 8 bases sitting between them. Germline V gene sequence: CDR1 MNHEY, CDR2 SMNVEV (reference sequence). CDR3 residues: CASSLAARTEAFF. In nucleotides, the CDR3 is TGTGCCAGCAGTTTAGCGGCCCGCACTGAAGCTTTCTTT.

The sample holds one count of this clone. The gene calls are TRBV27 and TRBJ1-2, with a weak D call TRBD1 (5 bases). With 3 bases removed from V and 2 bases from J, the gap between germline ends came to 16 bases. There are 16 residues in the CDR3. Germline V gene sequence: CDR1 MNHEY, CDR2 SMNVEV (reference sequence). In DNA form, the CDR3 reads TGTGCCAGCAGTTTGAACAGGCGTTCAGGGAACTATGGCTACACCTTC. This translates into CASSLNRRSGNYGYTF.

The chain is built from TRBV7-2 and TRBJ2-7; D unresolved. This CDR3 has 15 amino acids. From germline, CDR1 is SGHTA and CDR2 FQGNSA. The V end was cut by 1 base, the J end by 3 bases, with 13 bases between. The CDR3: CASSLVSRDNYEQYF. Written as DNA, the CDR3 is TGTGCCAGCAGCTTAGTATCCCGTGACAACTACGAGCAGTACTTC.

This chain links TRBV9 with TRBJ1-3, with TRBD1 as a possible D gene (5 bases). The CDR3 is made up of 16 amino acids. The V end lost 0 bases, the J end lost 2 bases, and 12 bases lay between the germline ends. Per the germline V gene, CDR1 is SGDLS and CDR2 is YYNGEE. For the CDR3, the DNA is TGTGCCAGCAGCGTAGCTGGTCAGGGAACTGGAAACACCATATATTTT. Translation: CASSVAGQGTGNTIYF.

The V gene is TRBV4-1, the J gene TRBJ2-3; TRBD2 aligns across 10 bases. In germline, CDR1 is MGHRA, CDR2 YSYEKL. Germline trimming cut 4 bases from V and 4 bases from J; bases unmatched to any gene: 8. This CDR3 is 16 amino acids long. As DNA, the CDR3 is TGCGCCAGCAGCCTCCTAGCGGGAGCAGGTGCAGATACGCAGTATTTT. Its protein is CASSLLAGAGADTQYF.

This chain uses TRBV12-5 with TRBJ2-2; TRBD1 aligns across 8 bases. Losses at the gene ends were 1 base for V and 7 bases for J; bases not matched to a gene: 11. This CDR3 region has 17 residues. CDR1 LGHNT and CDR2 FRNRAP come from the germline V gene. CDR3 bases: TGTGCTAGTGGTTTGGGTGTCCAGGGGGCGCGGAACGGGGAGCTGTTTTTT. It encodes CASGLGVQGARNGELFF.

The rearrangement links TRBV28 to TRBJ2-7; D is possibly TRBD2 (5 bases). Germline V gene sequence: CDR1 MDHEN, CDR2 SYDVKM. The CDR3 sequence is 16 residues long. Trimming left V 1 base short and J 0 bases short, with 13 bases between. CDR3 residues: CASSLSTRASSYEQYF. In DNA, the CDR3 is TGTGCCAGCAGTTTATCCACGCGGGCTAGCTCCTACGAGCAGTACTTC. The full variable domain, its missing parts supplied by reference TRBV28 and TRBJ2-7, is DVKVTQSSRYLVKRTGEKVFLECVQDMDHENMFWYRQDPGLGLRLIYFSYDVKMKEKGDIPEGYSVSREKKERFSLILESASTNQTSMYLCASSLSTRASSYEQYFGPGTRLTVT.